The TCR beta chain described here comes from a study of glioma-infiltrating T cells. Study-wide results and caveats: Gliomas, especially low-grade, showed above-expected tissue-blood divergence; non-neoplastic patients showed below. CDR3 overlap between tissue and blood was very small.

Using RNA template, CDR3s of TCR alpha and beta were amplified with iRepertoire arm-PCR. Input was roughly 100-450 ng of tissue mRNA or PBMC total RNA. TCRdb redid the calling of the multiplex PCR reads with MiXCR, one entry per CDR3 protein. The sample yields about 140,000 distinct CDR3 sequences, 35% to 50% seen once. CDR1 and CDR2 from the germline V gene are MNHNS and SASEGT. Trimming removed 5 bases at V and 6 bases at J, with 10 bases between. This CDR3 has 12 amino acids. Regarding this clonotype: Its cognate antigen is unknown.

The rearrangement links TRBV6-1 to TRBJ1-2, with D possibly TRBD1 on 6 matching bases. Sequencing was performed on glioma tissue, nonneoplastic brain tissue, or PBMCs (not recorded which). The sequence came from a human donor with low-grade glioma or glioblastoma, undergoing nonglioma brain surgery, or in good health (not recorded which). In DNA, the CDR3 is TGTGCCAGCAGTCAAGGACAGAATGGCTACACCTTC. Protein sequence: CASSQGQNGYTF.